These T cell receptor beta chains were read from a single sample in a study of T cells in localized non-small cell lung cancer. The protocol was immunoSEQ multiplex PCR, while the TCRdb copy is restricted to in-frame clones and leaves out a portion. The sample holds about 52,000 clones, less than 85% seen once. Sequencing was performed on PBMCs, taken before any cancer treatment. These receptors came from a woman between 40 and 69 years old with stage II lung adenocarcinoma. Both conserved end residues are trimmed from each CDR3.

>TRBJ2-5|TRBV7-9
ASSWTGQETQY
>TRBJ1-4|TRBV2
ASRDRGVNNEKLF
>TRBJ1-4|TRBV30
AWQRDINEKLF
>TRBJ2-7|TRBV7-9
ASSTTSGGLEQY
>TRBJ1-1|TRBV7-8
ASTPRREGTEAF
>TRBJ1-5|TRBV5-8
ASSLEQGHQPQH
>TRBJ1-6|TRBV5-1
ASSLEGLEGGSSPLH
>TRBJ2-7|TRBV7-2
ASSFNRALEQY
>TRBJ1-2|TRBV27
ASSTRQAPRDGYT
>TRBJ2-3|TRBV4-1
ASSQDELAGGTDTQY
>TRBJ1-2|TRBV20-1
SARDLEGYT
>TRBJ2-2|TRBV19
ASTLGGGPGELF
>TRBJ1-1|TRBV7-8
ASSLGRTGNTEAF
>TRBJ1-4|TRBV27
ASSLGSGKLF
>TRBJ1-3|TRBV12-5
ASGSPGWRVRGGNTIY
>TRBJ2-2|TRBV4-1
ASSLGRRSGNTGELF
>TRBJ2-5|TRBV6-1
ASTLSGGAETQY
>TRBJ2-7|TRBV28
ASSSRVYEQY
>TRBJ1-1|TRBV11-2
ASSLALMNTEAF
>TRBJ1-3|TRBV18
ASSPGAGNTIY
>TRBJ2-1|TRBV6-1
ASSEVQSRGNEQF
>TRBJ1-2|TRBV11-2
ASSYNGGGYT
>TRBJ1-2|TRBV5-5
ASSFDRGGNGYT
>TRBJ2-5|TRBV19
ASSRYGLPDFQETQY
>TRBJ1-3|TRBV7-2
ASSFYRSLSGNTIY
>TRBJ1-4|TRBV6-5
ASSYSREKLF
>TRBJ1-2|TRBV5-1
ASSTGPTADYGYT